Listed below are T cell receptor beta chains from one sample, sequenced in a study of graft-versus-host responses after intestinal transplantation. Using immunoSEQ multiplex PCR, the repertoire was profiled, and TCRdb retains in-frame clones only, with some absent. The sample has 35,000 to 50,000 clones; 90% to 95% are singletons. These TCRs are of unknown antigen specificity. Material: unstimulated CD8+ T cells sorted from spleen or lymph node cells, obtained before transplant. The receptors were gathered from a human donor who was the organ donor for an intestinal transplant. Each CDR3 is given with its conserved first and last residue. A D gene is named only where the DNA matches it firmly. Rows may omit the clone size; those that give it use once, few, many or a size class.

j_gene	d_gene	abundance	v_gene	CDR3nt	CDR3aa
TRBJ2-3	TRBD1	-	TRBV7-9	TGTGCCAGCAGCTCGGGGACAGGCACAGATACGCAGTATTTT	CASSSGTGTDTQYF
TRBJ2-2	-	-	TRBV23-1	TGCGCCAGCAGTCAACGGGAGAACACCGGGGAGCTGTTTTTT	CASSQRENTGELFF
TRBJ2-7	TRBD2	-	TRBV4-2	TGTGCCAGCAGCCAAGTAAGCGGGGACCACTACGAGCAGTACTTC	CASSQVSGDHYEQYF
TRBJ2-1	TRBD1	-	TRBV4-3	TGCGCCAGCAGCCAAGGAGGGGGCTATGAGCAGTTCTTC	CASSQGGGYEQFF
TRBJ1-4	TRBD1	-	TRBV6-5	TGTGCCAGCAGATCCCTTATTAGACCGACAGGGCAACTGTTTTTT	CASRSLIRPTGQLFF
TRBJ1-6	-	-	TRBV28	TGTGCCAGCAGCGACCAGAGCTCCTATAATTCACCCCTCCACTTT	CASSDQSSYNSPLHF
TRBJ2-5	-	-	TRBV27	TGTGCCAGCAGTCCCGCCGAGGGAGAAGAGACCCAGTACTTC	CASSPAEGEETQYF
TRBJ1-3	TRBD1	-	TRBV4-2	TGTGCCAGCAGCCCCTCAACAGGGGAGGCTGGAAACACCATATATTTT	CASSPSTGEAGNTIYF
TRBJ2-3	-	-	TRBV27	TGTGCCACCGGAACCTGGGGGTGGGGGGAAGATACGCAGTATTTT	CATGTWGWGEDTQYF
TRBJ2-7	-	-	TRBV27	TGTGCCAGCAGTTTCGCCGAGTCCTACGAGCAGTACTTC	CASSFAESYEQYF
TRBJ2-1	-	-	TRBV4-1	TGCGCCAGCAGCCAAGGTTTGCACCTATACAATGAGCAGTTCTTC	CASSQGLHLYNEQFF
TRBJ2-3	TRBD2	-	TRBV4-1	TGCGCCAGCAGCCGAGAGGCTAGCGGGTTGGCAGATACGCAGTATTTT	CASSREASGLADTQYF
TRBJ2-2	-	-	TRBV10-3	TGTGCCATCACAGGGATGACCGGGGAGCTGTTTTTT	CAITGMTGELFF
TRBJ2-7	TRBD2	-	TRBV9	TGTGCCAGCAGCTTGGGACTAGCGGGTGAGGAGTACTTC	CASSLGLAGEEYF
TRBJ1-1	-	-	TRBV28	TGTGCCAGCAGTTTTTTTGGGGGCGAAGCTTTCTTT	CASSFFGGEAFF
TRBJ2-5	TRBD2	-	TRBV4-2	TGTGCCAGCAGCCAAGGGACTAGCGGGGGTCCCCAAGAGACCCAGTACTTC	CASSQGTSGGPQETQYF
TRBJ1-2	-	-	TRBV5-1	TGCGCCAGCAGCTTGAGGTTCAGACCCCTGTGGGGCTACACCTTC	CASSLRFRPLWGYTF
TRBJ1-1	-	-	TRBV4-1	TGCGCCAGCAGCCAAGATTCGACGAACACTGAAGCTTTCTTT	CASSQDSTNTEAFF
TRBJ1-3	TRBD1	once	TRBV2	TGTGCCAGCTCGGGACAGGGCCACCTCTATCGAAACACCATATATTTT	CASSGQGHLYRNTIYF
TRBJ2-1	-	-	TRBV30	TGTGCCTGGACTGTGGGGGCGTACAATGAGCAGTTCTTC	CAWTVGAYNEQFF
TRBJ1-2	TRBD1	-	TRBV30	TGTGCCTGGGAGGGACAGGGGCCTGATAACTATGGCTACACCTTC	CAWEGQGPDNYGYTF
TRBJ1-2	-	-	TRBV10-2	TGCGCCATCCCCGACGGGGGGGGAGGCTACACCTTC	CAIPDGGGGYTF
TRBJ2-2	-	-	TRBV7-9	TGTGCCAGCAGCTTATTCCGGGACATTGGAACCGGGGAGCTGTTTTTT	CASSLFRDIGTGELFF
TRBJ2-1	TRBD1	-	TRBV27	TGTGCCAGCAGTTTGGGGACAGTATCACCCTACAATGAGCAGTTCTTC	CASSLGTVSPYNEQFF
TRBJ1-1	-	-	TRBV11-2	TGTGCCAGCAGCACATCAGGGTTCACTGAAGCTTTCTTT	CASSTSGFTEAFF
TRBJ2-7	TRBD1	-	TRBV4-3	TGCGCCAGCAGCCAAGAGGGACAGGGTTTCTACGAGCAGTACTTC	CASSQEGQGFYEQYF
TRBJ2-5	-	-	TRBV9	TGTGCCAGCAGCGTAGGTCGATTAGGGCAAGAGACCCAGTACTTC	CASSVGRLGQETQYF
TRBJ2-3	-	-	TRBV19	TGTGCCAGTAATTCCGGGACGTTCGGCACAGATACGCAGTATTTT	CASNSGTFGTDTQYF
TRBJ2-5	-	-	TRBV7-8	TGTGCCAGCAGCTTAGTACTGGGGGGAGGTGGGACCCAGTACTTC	CASSLVLGGGGTQYF
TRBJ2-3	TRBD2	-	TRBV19	TGTGCCAGTAGTTCCGGGACTAGCGGAACGTTAGAGTATTTT	CASSSGTSGTLEYF
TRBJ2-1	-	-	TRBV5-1	TGCGCCAGCAGCTCACCCCCGGGACTCCTAAGTAATCCTTACAATGAGCAGTTCTTC	CASSSPPGLLSNPYNEQFF
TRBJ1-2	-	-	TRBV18	TGTGCCAGCTCCCCGGGGCAGACTAACTATGGCTACACCTTC	CASSPGQTNYGYTF
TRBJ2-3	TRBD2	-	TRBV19	TGTGCCAGTAGTACCCCTCGGACTAGCGGGGCCACAGATACGCAGTATTTT	CASSTPRTSGATDTQYF
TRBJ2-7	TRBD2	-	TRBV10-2	TGCGCCAGCAGTGTGGCTAGCGGGAGCTACGAGCAGTACTTC	CASSVASGSYEQYF
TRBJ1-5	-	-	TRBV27	TGTGCCAGCAGTTTCACAGGATTCAATCAGCCCCAGCATTTT	CASSFTGFNQPQHF
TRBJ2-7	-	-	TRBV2	TGTGCCAGCAGTGAGGTGGAGGCGGCCTACGAGCAGTACTTC	CASSEVEAAYEQYF
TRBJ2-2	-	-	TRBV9	TGTGCCAGCAGCGTAACAGGTCCCGGGGAGCTGTTTTTT	CASSVTGPGELFF
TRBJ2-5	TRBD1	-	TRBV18	TGTGCCAGCTCACCTAGGACAGGGGGCCAGGAGACCCAGTACTTC	CASSPRTGGQETQYF
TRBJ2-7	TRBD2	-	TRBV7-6	TGTGCCAGCAGCTTACTAGCGGGGGGTTACGAGCAGTACTTC	CASSLLAGGYEQYF
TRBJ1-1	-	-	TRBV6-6	TGTGCCAGCAGTTACATCGACCCCTTGAACACTGAAGCTTTCTTT	CASSYIDPLNTEAFF
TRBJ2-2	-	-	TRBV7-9	TGTGCCAGCAGCTCCTCAATTTCGGGCCACGGGGAGCTGTTTTTT	CASSSSISGHGELFF
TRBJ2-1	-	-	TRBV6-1	TGTGCCAGCAGTGAATGGGTGCGAGCCTATGAGCAGTTCTTC	CASSEWVRAYEQFF
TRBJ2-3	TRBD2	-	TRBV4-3	TGCGCCAGCAGCCACGAACTAGCGGGGGAAGCAGATACGCAGTATTTT	CASSHELAGEADTQYF
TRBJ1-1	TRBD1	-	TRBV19	TGTGCCAGTAGTATCGCAGGGGGCACTGAAGCTTTCTTT	CASSIAGGTEAFF
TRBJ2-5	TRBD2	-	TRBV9	TGTGCCAGCAGCGTAGATGGTAGCGGGGGTGAGACCCAGTACTTC	CASSVDGSGGETQYF
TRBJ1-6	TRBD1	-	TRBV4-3	TGCGCCAGCAGCCAAGATCCCGGGACAGATGGTTCACCCCTCCACTTT	CASSQDPGTDGSPLHF
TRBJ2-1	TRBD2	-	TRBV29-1	TGCAGCGTTGAAGAGGGACTAGCGGTAATGTCCTACAATGAGCAGTTCTTC	CSVEEGLAVMSYNEQFF
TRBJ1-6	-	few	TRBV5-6	TGTGCCAGCAGCTTCGGTAATTCACCCCTCCACTTT	CASSFGNSPLHF
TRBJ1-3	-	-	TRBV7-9	TGTGCCAGCAGACCGTCCGCAGCCGGCTCTGGAAACACCATATATTTT	CASRPSAAGSGNTIYF
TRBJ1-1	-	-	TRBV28	TGTGCCAGCAGTTTTCCCAGCCGTCCTGAAGCTTTCTTT	CASSFPSRPEAFF
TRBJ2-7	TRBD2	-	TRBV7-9	TGTGCCAGCAGCTTAGGGAGAAGCGGGGGCGTATCCTACGAGCAGTACTTC	CASSLGRSGGVSYEQYF
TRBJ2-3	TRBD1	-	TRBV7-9	TGTGCCAGCAGCTCCTCGACAGGGGCAGATACGCAGTATTTT	CASSSSTGADTQYF
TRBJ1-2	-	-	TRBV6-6	TGTGCCAGCAGTTACTCGATTTCAGGGGAGGGCTACACCTTC	CASSYSISGEGYTF
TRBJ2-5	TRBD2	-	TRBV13	TGTGCCAGCAGCTTTAGCGCTAGCGGGGGGCGAGAGACCCAGTACTTC	CASSFSASGGRETQYF
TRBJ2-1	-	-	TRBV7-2	TGTGCCAGCAGCTTGGTTTACGGGGGAGACTACAATGAGCAGTTCTTC	CASSLVYGGDYNEQFF
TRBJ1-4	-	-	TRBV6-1	TGTGCCAGCAGTGAAGGGGGGGGTAATGAAAAACTGTTTTTT	CASSEGGGNEKLFF
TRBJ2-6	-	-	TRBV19	TGTGCCAGTAGCACTCCGGGACCGCCCTTCTCTGGGGCCAACGTCCTGACTTTC	CASSTPGPPFSGANVLTF
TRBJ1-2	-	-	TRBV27	TGTGCCAGCAGCCCGGGACAAAACTATGGCTACACCTTC	CASSPGQNYGYTF
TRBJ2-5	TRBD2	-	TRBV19	TGTGCCAGTAGTATTAGCGGGGGGGCCGGTGAGACCCAGTACTTC	CASSISGGAGETQYF
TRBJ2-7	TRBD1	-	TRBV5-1	TGCGCCAGCTCTACCGGGACAGGGAGCTACGAGCAGTACTTC	CASSTGTGSYEQYF